Listed below are T cell receptor beta chains from one sample, sequenced in a study of cytomegalovirus exposure and HLA in healthy donors. Some clones are missing from TCRdb's copy, which holds only in-frame ones; the method was immunoSEQ multiplex PCR. The sample holds fewer than 200,000 clones, 79% seen once. The sequenced material came from PBMCs. These receptors all come from a middle-aged man in good health and CMV-seronegative. The CDR3 runs from the conserved cysteine through the conserved F or W. D genes are given only for firm matches. Only part of the rows carry a size: once, few, many, or a class if the clone is expanded.

TRBV5-4,TRBD1,-,TRBJ2-5,CASSRKIQGLGETQYF,TGTGCCAGCAGCCGAAAGATACAGGGGCTCGGGGAGACCCAGTACTTC
TRBV6-5,-,-,TRBJ2-1,CASSYSLANEQFF,TGTGCCAGCAGTTACTCACTAGCCAATGAGCAGTTCTTC
TRBV10-1,TRBD2,-,TRBJ2-3,CASSESGGRTSTDTQYF,TGCGCCAGCAGTGAGTCGGGCGGGAGGACTAGCACAGATACGCAGTATTTT
TRBV25-1,-,medium-sized,TRBJ2-1,CASSESGGEGNNEQFF,TGTGCCAGCAGTGAATCTGGAGGGGAAGGGAACAATGAGCAGTTCTTC
TRBV5-1,TRBD2,few,TRBJ2-1,CASSPQAGAYNEQFF,TGCGCCAGCAGCCCGCAAGCGGGGGCCTACAATGAGCAGTTCTTC
TRBV5-1,TRBD2,once,TRBJ2-5,CASSLRTSGGQTQYF,TGCGCCAGCAGCTTACGGACTAGCGGGGGGCAGACCCAGTACTTC
TRBV5-6,-,-,TRBJ2-2,CASSGDRQVREQRTGELFF,TGTGCCAGCAGCGGAGACCGACAGGTCCGCGAACAGCGGACCGGGGAGCTGTTTTTT
TRBV28,-,-,TRBJ2-7,CASNTGPILYF,TGTGCCAGTAATACAGGGCCGATATTGTACTTC
TRBV27,TRBD1,-,TRBJ2-3,CASRLGQGITDTQYF,TGTGCCAGCAGATTGGGACAGGGGATCACAGATACGCAGTATTTT
TRBV29-1,TRBD1,-,TRBJ2-7,CSVAGYTGAAPYEQYF,TGCAGCGTTGCCGGTTATACAGGGGCCGCACCCTACGAGCAGTACTTC
TRBV11-2,TRBD2,-,TRBJ2-7,CASSFVGTSGYEQYF,TGTGCCAGCAGCTTCGTCGGGACTAGCGGCTACGAGCAGTACTTC
TRBV27,TRBD1,-,TRBJ2-7,CASSTGGRGYEQYF,TGTGCCAGCAGTACAGGGGGTCGAGGCTACGAGCAGTACTTC
TRBV27,TRBD1,-,TRBJ1-1,CASSDREGTEAFF,TGTGCCAGTTCGGACAGGGAGGGTACTGAAGCTTTCTTT
TRBV19,TRBD1,-,TRBJ2-2,CASTLTGGFGTGELFF,TGTGCCAGTACATTGACAGGGGGTTTTGGTACCGGAGAGCTGTTTTTT
TRBV7-2,-,few,TRBJ2-5,CASSSLRTATQYF,TGTGCCAGCAGCTCCCTACGGACTGCGACCCAGTACTTC
TRBV28,-,-,TRBJ1-1,CASREQRNTEAFF,TGTGCCAGCAGGGAACAGAGAAACACTGAAGCTTTCTTT
TRBV6-5,TRBD1,-,TRBJ2-7,CASSYGTGGEQYF,TGTGCCAGCAGTTACGGGACAGGGGGCGAGCAGTACTTC
TRBV28,TRBD1,few,TRBJ2-7,CASSYGQGFNSYEQYF,TGTGCCAGCAGTTATGGACAGGGGTTTAACTCCTACGAGCAGTACTTC
TRBV28,TRBD1,-,TRBJ2-7,CASSLWVGQGPYEQYF,TGTGCCAGCAGTTTATGGGTGGGACAGGGCCCCTACGAGCAGTACTTC
TRBV23-1,TRBD2,-,TRBJ2-7,CASSQSSVCRERAGGSDYEQYF,TGCGCCAGCAGTCAATCGAGCGTTTGTAGGGAACGAGCGGGAGGGAGCGATTACGAGCAGTACTTC
TRBV9,-,-,TRBJ2-2,CASSSSWSRNTGELFF,TGTGCCAGCAGTTCGAGTTGGAGTAGAAACACCGGGGAGCTGTTTTTT
TRBV4-1,-,-,TRBJ2-1,CASSQVGAGIDEQFF,TGCGCCAGCAGCCAAGTTGGGGCAGGGATCGATGAGCAGTTCTTC
TRBV29-1,TRBD1,-,TRBJ1-1,CSVSKAGQGKAFF,TGCAGCGTCTCCAAGGCGGGACAGGGCAAAGCTTTCTTT
TRBV7-2,-,-,TRBJ2-2,CASSSRDKNTGELFF,TGTGCCAGCAGCTCCCGGGACAAGAACACCGGGGAGCTGTTTTTT
TRBV5-6,TRBD2,-,TRBJ2-5,CASSYSGSETQYF,TGTGCCAGCAGCTATAGCGGGAGCGAGACCCAGTACTTC
TRBV27,-,-,TRBJ2-2,CASGDWLGGELFF,TGTGCCAGCGGTGACTGGCTTGGCGGGGAGCTGTTTTTT
TRBV4-3,-,-,TRBJ2-4,CASSQDLAKNSQYF,TGCGCCAGCAGCCAAGACCTAGCCAAAAACAGTCAGTACTTC